The clone carrying this TCR beta chain was counted only a few times. Its specificity is not known. The beta constant-region primer was an equimolar mix of two oligonucleotides covering TRBC1 and TRBC2. Ligated cDNA was amplified by four rounds of PCR with nested alpha and beta constant-region primers and SP2. TCRdb ran MiXCR on the UMI-ligation and nested PCR reads and lists one entry per CDR3 protein. The data show tens of thousands of distinct CDR3 sequences, approximately 11% seen once. The data were obtained in a study of naive and memory T cell subsets. Whole-study findings and limits: Naive repertoires, especially CD8, held a few larger clonotypes, possibly memory cells re-expressing CD45RA.

Germline V gene data show CDR1 as SQVTM and CDR2 as ANQGSEA. The length of the CDR3 is 14 residues. V shed 7 bases and J shed 5 bases, with 17 bases lying between them. This clonotype originated in a human donor in good health. The sample comprised naive CD4+ T cells from blood. This rearrangement joins TRBV29-1 to TRBJ2-2; possible D gene TRBD2, 5 bases. Here the CDR3 reads CSGRTLTNTGELFF. In DNA, the CDR3 is TGCAGCGGGAGGACCCTGACTAATACCGGGGAGCTGTTTTTT.